Presented here are 29 T cell receptor beta chains from one specimen sequenced in a study of blood T cell repertoires in COVID-19. Some clones are missing from TCRdb's copy, which holds only in-frame ones; the method was immunoSEQ multiplex PCR. The sample gives over 150,000 clones, roughly 93% of which show up once; about 2.3% is in the top ten. Sequencing was done on a sample of peripheral blood. The source of these receptors is a man between 18 and 35 years old with acute or convalescent COVID-19.

V gene TRBV7-9 combines with J gene TRBJ1-4; possible D gene TRBD1, 5 bases. From germline, CDR1 is SEHNR and CDR2 FQNEAQ (reference sequence). Trimming took 3 bases from V and 8 from J, leaving 13 bases between them. The CDR3 length is 14 residues. In DNA, the CDR3 is TGTGCCAGCAGCTTGAAATCCAAGGGGGAAAAACTGTTTTTT. Translating it yields CASSLKSKGEKLFF.

The chain employs TRBV30 and TRBJ1-2; 8 bases map to TRBD1. The CDR3 has 12 residues. Germline CDR1 and CDR2: GTSNPN and SVGIG (reference sequence). Trimming cost V 2 bases and J 8 bases; bases outside gene matches: 4. CDR3 in DNA: TGTGCCTGGAGTTCCAGGGGGCAAGGCTACACCTTC. Translating gives CAWSSRGQGYTF.

This chain connects TRBV21-1 to TRBJ2-3; TRBD1, as called in the table, went unchecked against the DNA. TRBV21-1 represents a pseudogene. This CDR3 spans 13 amino acids. The CDR3 coding sequence is TGTGCCAGCATAGGGGAAGGCACAGATACGCAGTATTTT. This sequence encodes CASIGEGTDTQYF.

The gene calls are TRBV4-1 and TRBJ1-6, with D possibly being TRBD1 (5 bases). V lost 4 bases to trimming and J lost 10 bases, with 17 bases between them. This CDR3 contains 15 residues. Germline V lookup: CDR1 MGHRA, CDR2 YSYEKL. The CDR3 bases are TGCGCCAGCAGCCCGGTTTTAGGGGTCGAATCACCCCTCCACTTT. Encoded protein: CASSPVLGVESPLHF.

This chain uses TRBV5-6 with TRBJ1-5; D is unclear. Per the germline V gene, CDR1 is SGHDT and CDR2 is YYEEEE. The CDR3 contains 16 residues. V was trimmed by 0 bases and J by 3 bases, leaving 13 bases between them. Here the CDR3 DNA reads TGTGCCAGCAGCTTGGGGGCCCTAAGATCCAATCAGCCCCAGCATTTT. This encodes CASSLGALRSNQPQHF.

This chain uses TRBV10-3 with TRBJ1-5; 8 bases agree with TRBD1. J lost 4 bases, V lost 6 bases, and 5 bases had no gene match. The CDR3 is made up of 14 amino acids. Germline CDR1 ENHRY, CDR2 SYGVKD. The DNA of the CDR3 is TGTGCCATCAGGGACAGGGATAATAATCAGCCCCAGCATTTT. This gives the protein CAIRDRDNNQPQHF.

V is TRBV19 and J is TRBJ1-5; maybe TRBD1 (6 bases). The germline CDR1 and CDR2 sequences are LNHDA and SQIVND (reference sequence). This CDR3 spans 14 amino acids. Trimming left V 11 bases short and J 0 bases short, with 14 bases between. The CDR3 spells CAATPGDSNQPQHF. DNA for the CDR3: TGTGCCGCGACCCCAGGGGATAGCAATCAGCCCCAGCATTTT. Full variable domain (rest looked up from reference TRBV19 and TRBJ1-5): DGGITQSPKYLFRKEGQNVTLSCEQNLNHDAMYWYRQDPGQGLRLIYYSQIVNDFQKGDIAEGYSVSREKKESFPLTVTSAQKNPTAFYLCAATPGDSNQPQHFGDGTRLSIL.

The gene calls are TRBV2 and TRBJ2-3; D perhaps matches TRBD1 (6 bases). The CDR3 runs 14 residues. Germline V CDR1 and CDR2: SNHLY, FYNNEI. Trimming took 6 bases from V and 0 from J, leaving 10 bases between them. CDR3 in DNA: TGTGCCAGCAGGCCGGGACATAGCACAGATACGCAGTATTTT. Its protein is CASRPGHSTDTQYF.

J is TRBJ1-1 and V is TRBV6-5, with D perhaps matching TRBD1 (5 bases). V lost 5 bases and J lost 0, with 7 bases in between. Germline loops: CDR1 MNHEY, CDR2 SVGAGI. The CDR3 is 13 amino acids. CDR3 in amino acids: CASSQQVNTEAFF. The CDR3 nucleotides read TGTGCCAGCAGTCAACAGGTGAACACTGAAGCTTTCTTT.

The rearrangement uses TRBV7-9 and TRBJ2-3, with a possible D match to TRBD1 (5 bases). Germline lookup yields CDR1 SEHNR and CDR2 FQNEAQ (reference sequence). V was trimmed by 0 bases and J by 2 bases, leaving 6 bases between them. There are 14 residues in the CDR3. The CDR3 loop reads CASSLAGLTDTQYF. CDR3 DNA: TGTGCCAGCAGCTTAGCGGGGCTCACAGATACGCAGTATTTT. Using reference TRBV7-9 and TRBJ2-3 for the parts outside the CDR3, the full variable domain is DTGVSQNPRHKITKRGQNVTFRCDPISEHNRLYWYRQTLGQGPEFLTYFQNEAQLEKSRLLSDRFSAERPKGSFSTLEIQRTEQGDSAMYLCASSLAGLTDTQYFGPGTRLTVL.

This chain links TRBV4-1 with TRBJ1-6; a weak D match, TRBD1 (6 bases). The CDR3 totals 15 residues. In germline, CDR1 is MGHRA, CDR2 YSYEKL. V dropped 1 base and J dropped 6 bases, with 10 bases sitting between them. CDR3 residues: CASSQAGRGNSPLHF. The CDR3 coding sequence is TGCGCCAGCAGCCAAGCGGGCAGGGGTAATTCACCCCTCCACTTT.

V is TRBV5-1 and J is TRBJ1-2, with TRBD1 identical over 8 bases. The length of the CDR3 is 15 residues. Germline V lookup: CDR1 SGHRS, CDR2 YFSETQ. V was pared by 5 bases and J by 3 bases, with 9 bases of the junction left unmatched. CDR3 coding DNA: TGCGCCAGCAGGATGGACAGGGTTGAAGACTATGGCTACACCTTC. This translates into CASRMDRVEDYGYTF.

V usage is TRBV5-1 and J usage is TRBJ2-3; 7 nucleotides align to TRBD2. The germline CDR1 and CDR2 sequences are SGHRS and YFSETQ. This CDR3 comprises 15 residues. Trimming cost V 0 bases and J 6 bases; bases outside gene matches: 7. CDR3 sequence (DNA): TGCGCCAGCAGCTTGGAGGGCGGGAGATTTGATACGCAGTATTTT. It yields the protein CASSLEGGRFDTQYF.

This sequence joins TRBV27 and TRBJ2-1, with 7 bases fitting TRBD1. Per the germline V gene, CDR1 is MNHEY and CDR2 is SMNVEV (reference sequence). Trimming at V came to 3 bases and at J to 4 bases, leaving 9 bases not matched to a gene. The CDR3 loop spans 16 amino acids. The CDR3 protein is CASSFNPSGQYNEQFF. CDR3 nucleotides: TGTGCCAGCAGTTTTAACCCCTCGGGACAGTACAATGAGCAGTTCTTC.

This clone was detected only once. The genes are TRBV10-3 and TRBJ2-7, with 8 positions matching TRBD1. Trimming at V came to 3 bases and at J to 2 bases, leaving 3 bases not matched to a gene. Germline CDR1 reads ENHRY; CDR2 reads SYGVKD. This CDR3 comprises 14 residues. The CDR3 reads CAISDRGRTYEQYF. The CDR3 region has the DNA TGTGCCATCAGTGACAGGGGGCGAACCTACGAGCAGTACTTC.

The rearrangement uses TRBV5-5 and TRBJ1-4, with TRBD1 identical over 9 bases. The germline CDR1 and CDR2 sequences are SGHKS and YYEKEE (reference sequence). The CDR3 loop spans 17 amino acids. J was trimmed by 1 base and V by 2 bases; bases with no gene match: 6. CDR3 region: CASSFPGQGLTNEKLFF. Written as DNA, the CDR3 is TGTGCCAGCAGCTTCCCCGGACAGGGGTTAACTAATGAAAAACTGTTTTTT.

The chain is built from TRBV5-1 and TRBJ2-2, with no clear D. Deletions cut 2 bases from V and 1 base from J, with 9 bases between. This CDR3 has 15 residues. CDR1 and CDR2 from the germline V gene are SGHRS and YFSETQ. CDR3 bases: TGCGCCAGCAGCTTTAGACAACAGAACACCGGGGAGCTGTTTTTT. As protein: CASSFRQQNTGELFF.

The chain has TRBV1 and TRBJ2-2; the DNA was not compared with TRBD2, the D call given in the table. TRBV1 is a pseudogene segment. This CDR3 has 23 amino acids. The chain's CDR3 is CTSSQDRSGVRPRGEGSTGELFF. The CDR3 region has the DNA TGCACCAGCAGCCAGGATAGATCAGGTGTACGACCGAGGGGGGAGGGTAGCACCGGGGAGCTGTTTTTT.

CDR3 sequence reads: CASSSHGGTEAFF. The DNA for the CDR3 is TGTGCCAGCAGCTCACACGGCGGCACTGAAGCTTTCTTT. This sequence joins TRBV7-9 and TRBJ1-1; D gene uncertain. The V and J ends lost 4 bases and 4 bases respectively, with 10 bases between them. The CDR3 sequence is 13 residues long. Per the germline V gene, CDR1 is SEHNR and CDR2 is FQNEAQ (reference sequence).

The gene calls are TRBV4-1 and TRBJ2-1; TRBD2 aligns across 7 bases. CDR1 and CDR2 from the germline V gene are MGHRA and YSYEKL. The CDR3 consists of 15 residues. The V segment lost 1 base and the J segment 4 bases; nucleotides outside the gene matches: 4. The CDR3 DNA sequence: TGCGCCAGCAGCCAAGGTCAGGGAGGGTACAATGAGCAGTTCTTC. Amino acids: CASSQGQGGYNEQFF.

The chain has TRBV5-1 and TRBJ2-5, with TRBD2 matching 7 bases. Germline V gene data show CDR1 as SGHRS and CDR2 as YFSETQ. V trimming: 2 bases; J trimming: 1 base; junction bases outside the gene matches: 2. The CDR3 sequence is 14 residues long. The CDR3 coding sequence is TGCGCCAGCAGCTTCTCGGGGGGCCAAGAGACCCAGTACTTC. It translates to CASSFSGGQETQYF.

This chain connects TRBV25-1 to TRBJ1-3; 8 bases map to TRBD1. With V trimmed by 5 bases and J by 0 bases, 12 bases remained unmatched. This CDR3 has 18 residues. Germline V lookup: CDR1 MGHDK, CDR2 SYGVNS. The CDR3 DNA reads TGTGCCAGCAGTAGCCGACAGGGGAAGATTAGCTCTGGAAACACCATATATTTT. It specifies CASSSRQGKISSGNTIYF.

The chain joins TRBV5-1 to TRBJ1-1; possibly TRBD1 for D (6 bases). Looked up from germline, CDR1 is SGHRS and CDR2 is YFSETQ. Trimming took 7 bases from V and 0 from J, leaving 16 bases between them. CDR3 length: 15 amino acids. This chain's CDR3 is CASAPLGQLNTEAFF. CDR3 DNA: TGCGCCAGCGCACCCCTCGGACAGCTGAACACTGAAGCTTTCTTT.

The J gene is TRBJ2-3, the V gene TRBV20-1; 7 bases map to TRBD1. J was trimmed by 4 bases and V by 3 bases; bases with no gene match: 7. The germline V gene encodes CDR1 DFQATT and CDR2 SNEGSKA (reference sequence). This CDR3 is built from 14 residues. CDR3 region: CSASRQGFSDTQYF. The CDR3, as DNA: TGCAGTGCTAGTCGACAGGGCTTTTCAGATACGCAGTATTTT.

The chain couples TRBV11-2 to TRBJ2-3, with D tentatively TRBD1 (6 bases). The CDR3 has 15 residues. With 0 bases removed from V and 1 base from J, the gap between germline ends came to 8 bases. Germline loops: CDR1 SGHAT, CDR2 FQNNGV. In DNA, the CDR3 is TGTGCCAGCAGCTTAGATTGGACAGGCACAGATACGCAGTATTTT. Translating it yields CASSLDWTGTDTQYF.

V usage is TRBV25-1 and J usage is TRBJ2-7; a possible D gene is TRBD2 (6 bases). The CDR3 is 14 residues long. CDR1 MGHDK and CDR2 SYGVNS come from the germline V gene. The ends were cut back, 1 base at V and 3 bases at J, with 10 bases in the middle. CDR3 DNA sequence: TGTGCCAGCAGTGAATCGTGGCGGGACTACGAGCAGTACTTC. It is translated as CASSESWRDYEQYF.

A word on this clone: The sample carries other DNA sequences with the same CDR3. The V call is TRBV7-2, the J call TRBJ1-1, with 7 bases that match TRBD1. Trimming took 4 bases from V and 4 from J; bases not matched to a gene: 6. The germline V gene encodes CDR1 SGHTA and CDR2 FQGNSA. This CDR3 has 14 amino acids. As DNA, the CDR3 is TGTGCCAGCAGCTCTCGACAGGGTAGCACTGAAGCTTTCTTT. Translating it yields CASSSRQGSTEAFF.

V gene TRBV5-8 combines with J gene TRBJ2-4; 9 bases map to TRBD1. The length of the CDR3 is 15 residues. Germline CDR1 SGHTS, CDR2 YDEGEE. Trimming cost V 0 bases and J 8 bases; bases outside gene matches: 6. This chain's CDR3 is CASSLGGQGLDIQYF. Written as DNA, the CDR3 is TGTGCCAGCAGCTTGGGGGGACAGGGCTTGGACATTCAGTACTTC.

The rearrangement links TRBV5-1 to TRBJ2-1; TRBD1 aligns across 9 bases. V trimming: 4 bases; J trimming: 6 bases; junction bases outside the gene matches: 11. The CDR3 consists of 16 residues. Germline assignment: CDR1 SGHRS and CDR2 YFSETQ. CDR3 DNA: TGCGCCAGCAGCGCGCGACAGGGGGAATATTTCAATGAGCAGTTCTTC. This gives the protein CASSARQGEYFNEQFF.